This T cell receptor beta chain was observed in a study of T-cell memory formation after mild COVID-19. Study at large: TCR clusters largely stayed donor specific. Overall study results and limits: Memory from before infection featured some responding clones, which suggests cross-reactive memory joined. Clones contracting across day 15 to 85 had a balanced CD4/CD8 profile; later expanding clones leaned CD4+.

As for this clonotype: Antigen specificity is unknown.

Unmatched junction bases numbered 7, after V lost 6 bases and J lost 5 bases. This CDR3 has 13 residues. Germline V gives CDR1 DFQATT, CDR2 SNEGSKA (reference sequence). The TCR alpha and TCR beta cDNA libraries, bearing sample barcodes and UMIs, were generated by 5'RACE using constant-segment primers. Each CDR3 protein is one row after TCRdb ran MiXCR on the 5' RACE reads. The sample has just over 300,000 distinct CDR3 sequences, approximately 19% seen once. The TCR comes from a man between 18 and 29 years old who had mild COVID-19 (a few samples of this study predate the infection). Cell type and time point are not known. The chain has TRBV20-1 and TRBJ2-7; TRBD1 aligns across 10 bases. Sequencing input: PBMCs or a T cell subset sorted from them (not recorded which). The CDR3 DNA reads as TGCAGTGCCCGGAGGGACAGGGGCAACGAGCAGTACTTC. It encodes CSARRDRGNEQYF.